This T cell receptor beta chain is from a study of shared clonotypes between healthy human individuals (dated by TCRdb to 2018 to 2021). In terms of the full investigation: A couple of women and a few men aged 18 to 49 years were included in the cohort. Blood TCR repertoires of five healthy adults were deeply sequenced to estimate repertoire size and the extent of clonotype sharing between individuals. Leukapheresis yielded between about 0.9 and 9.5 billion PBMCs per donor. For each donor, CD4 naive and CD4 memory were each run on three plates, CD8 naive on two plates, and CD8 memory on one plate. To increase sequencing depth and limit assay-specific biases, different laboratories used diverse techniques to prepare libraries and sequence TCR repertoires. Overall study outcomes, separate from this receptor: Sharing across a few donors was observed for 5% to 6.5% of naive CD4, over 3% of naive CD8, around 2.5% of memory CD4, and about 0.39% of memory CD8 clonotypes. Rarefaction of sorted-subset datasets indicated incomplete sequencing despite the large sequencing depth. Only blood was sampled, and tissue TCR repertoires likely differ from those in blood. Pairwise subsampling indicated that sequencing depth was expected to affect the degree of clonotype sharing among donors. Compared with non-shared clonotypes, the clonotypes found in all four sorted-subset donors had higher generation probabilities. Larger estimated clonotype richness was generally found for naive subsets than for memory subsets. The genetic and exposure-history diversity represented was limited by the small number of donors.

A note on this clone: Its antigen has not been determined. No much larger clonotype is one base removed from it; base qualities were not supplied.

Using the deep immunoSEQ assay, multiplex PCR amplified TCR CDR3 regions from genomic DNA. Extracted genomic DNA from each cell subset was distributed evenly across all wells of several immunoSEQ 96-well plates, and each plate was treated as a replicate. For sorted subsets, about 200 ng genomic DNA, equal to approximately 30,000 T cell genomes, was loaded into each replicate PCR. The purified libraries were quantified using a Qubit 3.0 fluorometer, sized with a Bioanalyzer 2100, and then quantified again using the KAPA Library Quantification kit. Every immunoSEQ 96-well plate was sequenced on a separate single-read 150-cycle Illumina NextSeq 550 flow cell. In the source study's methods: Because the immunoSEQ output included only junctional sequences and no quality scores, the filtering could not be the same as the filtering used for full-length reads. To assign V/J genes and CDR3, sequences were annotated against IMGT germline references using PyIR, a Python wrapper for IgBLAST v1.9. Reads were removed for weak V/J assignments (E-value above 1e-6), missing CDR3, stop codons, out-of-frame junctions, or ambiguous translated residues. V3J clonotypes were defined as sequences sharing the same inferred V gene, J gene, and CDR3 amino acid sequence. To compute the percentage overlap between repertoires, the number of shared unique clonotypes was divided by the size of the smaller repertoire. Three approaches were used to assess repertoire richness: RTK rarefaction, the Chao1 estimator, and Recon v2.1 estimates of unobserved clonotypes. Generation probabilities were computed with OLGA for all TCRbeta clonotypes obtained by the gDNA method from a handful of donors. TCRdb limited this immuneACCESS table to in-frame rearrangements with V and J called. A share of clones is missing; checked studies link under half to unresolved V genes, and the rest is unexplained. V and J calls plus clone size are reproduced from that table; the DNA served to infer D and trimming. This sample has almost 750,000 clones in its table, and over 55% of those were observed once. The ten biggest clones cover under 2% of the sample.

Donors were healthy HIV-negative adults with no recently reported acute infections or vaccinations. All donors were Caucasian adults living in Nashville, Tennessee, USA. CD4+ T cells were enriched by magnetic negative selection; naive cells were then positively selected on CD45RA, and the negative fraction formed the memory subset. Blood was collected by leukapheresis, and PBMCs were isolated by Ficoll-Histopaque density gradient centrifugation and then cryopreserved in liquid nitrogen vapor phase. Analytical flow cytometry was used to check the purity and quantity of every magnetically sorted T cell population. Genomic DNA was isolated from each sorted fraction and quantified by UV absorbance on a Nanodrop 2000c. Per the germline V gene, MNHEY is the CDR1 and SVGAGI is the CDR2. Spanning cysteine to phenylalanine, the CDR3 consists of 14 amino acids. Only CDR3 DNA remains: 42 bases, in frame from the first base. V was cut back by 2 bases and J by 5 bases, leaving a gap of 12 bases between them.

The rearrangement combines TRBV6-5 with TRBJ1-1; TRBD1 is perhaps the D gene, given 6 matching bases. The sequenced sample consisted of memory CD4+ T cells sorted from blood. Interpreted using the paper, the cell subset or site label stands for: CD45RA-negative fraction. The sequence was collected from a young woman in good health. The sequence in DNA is TGTGCCAGCAGTTACCTCAGGGGTTCGACTGAAGCTTTCTTT. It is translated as CASSYLRGSTEAFF.